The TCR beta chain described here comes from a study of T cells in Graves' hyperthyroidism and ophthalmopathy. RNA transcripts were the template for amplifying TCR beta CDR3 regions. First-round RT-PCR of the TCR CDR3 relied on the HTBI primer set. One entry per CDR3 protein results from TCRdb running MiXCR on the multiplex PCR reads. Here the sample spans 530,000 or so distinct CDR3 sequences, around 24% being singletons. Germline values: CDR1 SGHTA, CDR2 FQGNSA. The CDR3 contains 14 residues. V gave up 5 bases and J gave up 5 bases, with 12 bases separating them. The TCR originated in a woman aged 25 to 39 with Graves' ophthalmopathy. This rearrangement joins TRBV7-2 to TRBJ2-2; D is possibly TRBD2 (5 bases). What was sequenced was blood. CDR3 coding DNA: TGTGCCAGCAGCCCCCGCCGGGGAACCGGGGAGCTGTTTTTT. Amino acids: CASSPRRGTGELFF.